This TCR beta chain emerged from a study of breast tumors, draining lymph nodes, adjacent tissues. The lymph nodes were axillary draining lymph nodes from breast cancer patients. This CDR3 is 14 amino acids long. Ten or more counts support this clonotype. Its ends do not fully match the called genes, so a read error is possible. Via MiXCR, TCRdb re-called the multiplex PCR reads, giving one row per CDR3 protein. Among roughly 120,000 distinct CDR3 sequences listed, just under 20% were seen once. The sequencing input was axillary lymph node tissue. This sequence originates from a female donor with breast cancer. Some clones in this sample may be carry-over from other donors' samples. This rearrangement joins TRBV12-3 or TRBV12-4 to TRBJ1-6; tentative D call: TRBD1 (5 bases). The CDR3 bases are TGTGCCAGCAGGTTAGGAGGGGCAGCTTCACCCCTCCACTTT. Its translation: CASRLGGAASPLHF.